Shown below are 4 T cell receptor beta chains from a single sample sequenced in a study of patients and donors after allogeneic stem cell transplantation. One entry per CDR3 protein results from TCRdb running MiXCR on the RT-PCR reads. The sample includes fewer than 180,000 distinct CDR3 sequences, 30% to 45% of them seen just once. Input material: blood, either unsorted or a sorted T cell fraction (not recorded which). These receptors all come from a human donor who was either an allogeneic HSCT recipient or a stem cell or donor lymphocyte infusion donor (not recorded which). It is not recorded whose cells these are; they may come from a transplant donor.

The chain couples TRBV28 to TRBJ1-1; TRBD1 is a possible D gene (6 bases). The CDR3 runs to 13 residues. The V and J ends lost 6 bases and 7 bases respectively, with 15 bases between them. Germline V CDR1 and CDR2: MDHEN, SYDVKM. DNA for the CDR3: TGTGCCAGCAGGGGACACAGGGCTGGTGAAGCTTTCTTT. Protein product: CASRGHRAGEAFF.

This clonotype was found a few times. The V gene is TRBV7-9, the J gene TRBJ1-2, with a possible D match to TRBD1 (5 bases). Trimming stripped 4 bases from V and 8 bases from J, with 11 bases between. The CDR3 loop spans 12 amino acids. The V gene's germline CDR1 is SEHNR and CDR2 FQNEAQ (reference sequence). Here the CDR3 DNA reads TGTGCCAGCAGCTCGGACACGGGCGGCTACACCTTC. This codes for CASSSDTGGYTF.

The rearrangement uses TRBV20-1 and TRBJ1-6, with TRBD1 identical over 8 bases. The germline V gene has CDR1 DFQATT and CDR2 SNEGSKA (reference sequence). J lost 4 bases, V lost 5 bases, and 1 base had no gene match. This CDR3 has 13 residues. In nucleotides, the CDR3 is TGCAGTGCTTACAGGGGGTATAATTCACCCCTCCACTTT. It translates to CSAYRGYNSPLHF.

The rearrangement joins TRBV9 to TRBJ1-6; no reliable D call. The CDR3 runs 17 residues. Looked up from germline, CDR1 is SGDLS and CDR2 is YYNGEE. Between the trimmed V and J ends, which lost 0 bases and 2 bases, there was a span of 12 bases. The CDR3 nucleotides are TGTGCCAGCAGCGTAGCCTCATCCGGGCCCTATAATTCACCCCTCCACTTT. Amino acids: CASSVASSGPYNSPLHF.